Listed here are 2 T cell receptor beta chains from one sample, sequenced in a study of cytomegalovirus exposure and HLA in healthy donors. It was with 60 Vbeta and 13 Jbeta primers that the PCR ran. TCRdb's table, derived via immunoSEQ multiplex PCR, lists solely in-frame clones and lacks some. The sample has around 150,000 clones; 87% are singletons. Sequencing used PBMCs. The origin of the receptors is a woman aged 30 to 39 in good health and CMV-seronegative.

This clone came up a few times. The V gene is TRBV5-1, the J gene TRBJ2-7; perhaps TRBD1 as D (5 bases). CDR1 and CDR2 from the germline V gene are SGHRS and YFSETQ. This CDR3 contains 13 residues. The V end lost 4 bases, the J end lost 2 bases, and 10 bases lay between the germline ends. CDR3 residues: CASSMTVTYEQYF. Here the CDR3 DNA reads TGCGCCAGCAGCATGACAGTTACCTACGAGCAGTACTTC.

The chain couples TRBV6-5 to TRBJ2-7; TRBD1 matches 8 bases. This CDR3 is built from 16 residues. Trimming at V came to 0 bases and at J to 4 bases, leaving 8 bases not matched to a gene. CDR1 is MNHEY, CDR2 SVGAGI, per germline. The CDR3: CASSYSFTGGIYEQYF. In DNA, the CDR3 is TGTGCCAGCAGTTACTCGTTTACAGGGGGAATTTACGAGCAGTACTTC.